These 2 T cell receptor beta chains were sequenced from one sample in a study of cytomegalovirus exposure and HLA in healthy donors. The PCR used 60 Vbeta and 13 Jbeta primers. The data were produced by immunoSEQ multiplex PCR, yet TCRdb's version contains in-frame clones alone and is incomplete. This table has approximately 76,000 clones, over 65% appearing once. Sequenced input: PBMCs. The receptors here all came from a middle-aged woman in good health and CMV-seropositive.

The rearrangement links TRBV7-2 to TRBJ1-1; 7 nucleotides agree with TRBD1. With 3 bases clipped from V and 4 bases from J, the junction kept 17 bases outside the gene matches. This CDR3 spans 18 amino acids. The germline CDR1 and CDR2 sequences are SGHTA and FQGNSA. CDR3 amino acids: CASSFSADRRLWGTEAFF. DNA for the CDR3: TGTGCCAGCAGCTTTTCCGCGGACAGGAGGTTGTGGGGCACTGAAGCTTTCTTT.

This clone has only one observation. The V and J genes are TRBV15 and TRBJ2-7; 9 bases map to TRBD2. V shed 1 base and J 4 bases; nucleotides not matched to a gene: 5. Germline CDR1 and CDR2: LNHNV and YYDKDF (reference sequence). The CDR3 loop spans 15 amino acids. The CDR3 here is CATSRAGGGGYEQYF. CDR3 in DNA: TGTGCCACCAGCAGAGCAGGCGGGGGGGGTTACGAGCAGTACTTC.